The source of this TCR beta chain is a study of technical replicates of blood from several donors. V trimming: 3 bases; J trimming: 5 bases; junction bases outside the gene matches: 10. The CDR3 loop spans 16 amino acids. CDR1 and CDR2 (germline): SGHDN, FVKESK. TCRdb's table, derived via immunoSEQ multiplex PCR, lists solely in-frame clones and lacks some. Among roughly 56,000 clones listed, 90% to 95% were seen once. Sequences were obtained from PBMCs. The receptor comes from a human donor in good health. Some clones in this sample may be carry-over from other donors' samples. This chain links TRBV14 with TRBJ2-5; 9 bases fit TRBD2. The CDR3: CASSQSLAGVGETQYF. In DNA, the CDR3 is TGTGCCAGCAGCCAGTCGTTAGCGGGAGTCGGGGAGACCCAGTACTTC. The full variable domain, in which reference TRBV14 and TRBJ2-5 provide the parts outside the CDR3, is EAGVTQFPSHSVIEKGQTVTLRCDPISGHDNLYWYRRVMGKEIKFLLHFVKESKQDESGMPNNRFLAERTGGTYSTLKVQPAELEDSGVYFCASSQSLAGVGETQYFGPGTRLLVL.